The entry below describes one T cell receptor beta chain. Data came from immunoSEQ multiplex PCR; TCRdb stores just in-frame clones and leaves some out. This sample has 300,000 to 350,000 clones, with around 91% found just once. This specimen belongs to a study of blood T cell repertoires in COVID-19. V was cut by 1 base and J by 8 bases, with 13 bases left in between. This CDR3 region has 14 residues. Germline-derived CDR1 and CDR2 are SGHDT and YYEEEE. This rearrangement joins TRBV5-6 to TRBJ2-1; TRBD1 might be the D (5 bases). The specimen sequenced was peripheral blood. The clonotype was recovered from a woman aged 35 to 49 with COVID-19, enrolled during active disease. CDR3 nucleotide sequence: TGTGCCAGCAGCTTGTGGGGAAAGGGGCATGAGCAGTTCTTC. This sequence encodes CASSLWGKGHEQFF.